Shown below are 22 T cell receptor beta chains from a single sample sequenced in a study of T cell responses to AZD1222 COVID-19 vaccine. Assay: immunoSEQ multiplex PCR; the TCRdb copy retains only in-frame clones and omits some. The sample lists over 150,000 clones; 80% to 95% were seen once. The starting material was peripheral blood, obtained 28 days after the second AZD1222 dose. The receptors stem from an adult who received the AZD1222 COVID-19 vaccine.

This chain uses TRBV28 with TRBJ2-5, with D perhaps matching TRBD1 or TRBD2 (5 bases each). The length of the CDR3 is 16 residues. Germline CDR1 is MDHEN and CDR2 is SYDVKM. Between the trimmed V and J ends, which lost 6 bases and 0 bases, there was a span of 17 bases. The CDR3 region is CASSWGFGGYQETQYF. CDR3 nucleotide sequence: TGTGCCAGCAGCTGGGGGTTCGGCGGGTACCAAGAGACCCAGTACTTC.

The chain recombines TRBV30 with TRBJ1-4; no firm D call. The ends were cut back, 2 bases at V and 7 bases at J, with 5 bases in the middle. Germline-derived CDR1 and CDR2 are GTSNPN and SVGIG (reference sequence). The CDR3 runs 11 residues. The CDR3 loop reads CAWSLGEKLFF. The DNA for the CDR3 is TGTGCCTGGAGTTTGGGTGAAAAACTGTTTTTT.

The V and J genes are TRBV24-1 and TRBJ2-1, with 7 bases aligning to TRBD2. The length of the CDR3 is 14 residues. J lost 9 bases, V lost 0 bases, and 4 bases had no gene match. Germline V gene data show CDR1 as KGHDR and CDR2 as SFDVKD. CDR3 sequence reads: CATSDLGREGEQFF. Here the CDR3 DNA reads TGTGCCACCAGTGATTTGGGCAGGGAGGGTGAGCAGTTCTTC.

The genes are TRBV30 and TRBJ1-1; maybe TRBD1 (6 bases). The ends were cut back, 2 bases at V and 9 bases at J, with 16 bases in the middle. The CDR3 is 13 amino acids. Germline CDR1 GTSNPN, CDR2 SVGIG (reference sequence). CDR3 sequence (DNA): TGTGCCTGGAGTCTACGGGGTCAGGGGAAAGCTTTCTTT. It specifies CAWSLRGQGKAFF.

The rearrangement joins TRBV28 to TRBJ2-6; the D gene is possibly TRBD1 (5 bases). The CDR3 has 17 amino acids. V lost 5 bases and J 0 bases, leaving 14 bases between the germline ends. Germline CDR1 reads MDHEN; CDR2 reads SYDVKM. The CDR3 DNA reads as TGTGCCAGCAGTAGTCAGGGCTGGAACTCTGGGGCCAACGTCCTGACTTTC. Translating it yields CASSSQGWNSGANVLTF.

This sequence joins TRBV27 and TRBJ1-1; the D is unclear. Germline lookup yields CDR1 MNHEY and CDR2 SMNVEV (reference sequence). The V gene lost 4 bases and the J gene lost 11 bases, with 17 bases spanning the gap. The CDR3 sequence is 13 residues long. The CDR3 loop reads CASSSLEHYLAFF. The CDR3 bases are TGTGCCAGCAGTTCACTAGAGCATTACCTGGCTTTCTTT.

V is TRBV9 and J is TRBJ2-3; TRBD1 or TRBD2 may be the D gene (5 bases each). The CDR3 is 12 residues long. The germline CDR1 and CDR2 sequences are SGDLS and YYNGEE. V lost 0 bases and J lost 11, with 10 bases in between. CDR3 residues: CASSVDEGRQYF. CDR3 DNA: TGTGCCAGCAGCGTAGACGAGGGGAGGCAGTATTTT.

This chain connects TRBV2 to TRBJ1-6; perhaps TRBD1 as D (5 bases). The V gene's germline CDR1 is SNHLY and CDR2 FYNNEI. The CDR3 runs 16 residues. Trimming left V 1 base short and J 6 bases short, with 13 bases between. The DNA of the CDR3 is TGTGCCAGCAGTGAAGGAGGCAGGGAAGCTAATTCACCCCTCCACTTT. It encodes CASSEGGREANSPLHF. The full variable domain, rest sourced from reference TRBV2 and TRBJ1-6, is EPEVTQTPSHQVTQMGQEVILRCVPISNHLYFYWYRQILGQKVEFLVSFYNNEISEKSEIFDDQFSVERPDGSNFTLKIRSTKLEDSAMYFCASSEGGREANSPLHFGNGTRLTVT.

The chain joins TRBV5-1 to TRBJ1-2; D possibly corresponds to TRBD1 (5 bases). Germline V gene lookup returns CDR1 SGHRS and CDR2 YFSETQ. V was shortened by 1 base and J by 4 bases, with 8 bases between the two germline ends. The CDR3 loop spans 13 amino acids. CDR3 residues: CASSLRGSYGYTF. CDR3 in DNA: TGCGCCAGCAGCTTGCGGGGCAGCTATGGCTACACCTTC.

The J gene is TRBJ1-2, the V gene TRBV7-3; a weak D match, TRBD1 (6 bases). Germline V gene data show CDR1 as SGHTA and CDR2 as FQGTGA. Trimming stripped 5 bases from V and 8 bases from J, with 18 bases between. The length of the CDR3 is 14 residues. CDR3 sequence reads: CASSPLLGAGGYTF. The CDR3 region has the DNA TGTGCCAGCAGCCCCCTTCTGGGGGCGGGGGGCTACACCTTC.

The chain is built from TRBV19 and TRBJ2-1; TRBD2 aligns across 14 bases. The germline CDR1 and CDR2 sequences are LNHDA and SQIVND (reference sequence). V shed 6 bases and J 8 bases; nucleotides not matched to a gene: 6. The CDR3 is 15 amino acids. The CDR3 nucleotides are TGTGCCAGTAGGGGGACTAGCGGGAGTTGGGATGAGCAGTTCTTC. The encoded protein is CASRGTSGSWDEQFF.

This sequence joins TRBV3-1 (or the pseudogene TRBV3-2) and TRBJ2-7; D possibly matches TRBD1 or TRBD2 (5 bases each). Looked up from germline, CDR1 is LGHDT and CDR2 is YNNKEL (reference sequence). The germline V and J ends were trimmed by 4 bases and 7 bases, with 17 bases remaining between them. This CDR3 is built from 14 residues. Written as DNA, the CDR3 is TGTGCCAGCAGCCGAGGGACCGGCCCCCGGGAGCAGTACTTC. The encoded protein is CASSRGTGPREQYF.

The chain is built from TRBV27 and TRBJ1-6; D is ambiguous. The CDR3 covers 15 residues. The germline V gene has CDR1 MNHEY and CDR2 SMNVEV (reference sequence). Trimming shortened V by 2 bases and J by 6 bases, and 11 bases separated the two germline ends. The CDR3 nucleotides are TGTGCCAGCAGTTTAGGTGCGGGGATTAATTCACCCCTCCACTTT. This codes for CASSLGAGINSPLHF.

This clone was found once. This chain connects TRBV28 to TRBJ2-3; the match to TRBD2 covers 8 bases. V trimming: 9 bases; J trimming: 1 base; junction bases outside the gene matches: 3. This CDR3 has 13 amino acids. Germline V gives CDR1 MDHEN, CDR2 SYDVKM. In DNA form, the CDR3 reads TGTGCCAGTGCGGGAGGCGGCACAGATACGCAGTATTTT. Translation: CASAGGGTDTQYF.

The CDR3 protein is CASSDRREVDYGYTF. For the CDR3, the DNA is TGTGCCAGCAGCGACCGCAGGGAGGTAGACTATGGCTACACCTTC. The V call is TRBV6-2 or TRBV6-3, the J call TRBJ1-2, with a possible D match to TRBD1 (5 bases). The CDR3 covers 15 residues. V lost 6 bases and J 3 bases, leaving 17 bases between the germline ends. Germline V gene sequence: CDR1 MNHEY, CDR2 SVGEGT.

The gene calls are TRBV15 and TRBJ1-5; unclear D gene. Germline V gives CDR1 LNHNV, CDR2 YYDKDF (reference sequence). This CDR3 spans 18 amino acids. The V end was cut by 1 base, the J end by 0 bases, with 16 bases between. The CDR3 coding sequence is TGTGCCACCAGCAGAGCCCCCAAGGCAGGATTTAGCAATCAGCCCCAGCATTTT. Translation: CATSRAPKAGFSNQPQHF.

This clone has only a few counts. V usage is TRBV6-5 and J usage is TRBJ1-1; no firm D call. Trimming took off 3 bases at V and 1 base at J, with 6 bases between the two ends. This CDR3 comprises 13 residues. Per germline, CDR1 MNHEY and CDR2 SVGAGI. CDR3 nucleotides: TGTGCCAGCAGTTATGGCACGAACACTGAAGCTTTCTTT. It yields the protein CASSYGTNTEAFF.

The V gene is TRBV5-1, the J gene TRBJ2-1; TRBD2 matches at 7 bases. V dropped 1 base and J dropped 5; count of bases not matched to a gene: 3. The germline V gene has CDR1 SGHRS and CDR2 YFSETQ. This CDR3 region has 14 residues. This CDR3 reads CASSLSGIDNEQFF. In DNA, the CDR3 is TGCGCCAGCAGCTTGAGCGGGATTGACAATGAGCAGTTCTTC. Full variable domain (rest looked up from reference TRBV5-1 and TRBJ2-1): KAGVTQTPRYLIKTRGQQVTLSCSPISGHRSVSWYQQTPGQGLQFLFEYFSETQRNKGNFPGRFSGRQFSNSRSEMNVSTLELGDSALYLCASSLSGIDNEQFFGPGTRLTVL.

This sequence joins TRBV29-1 and TRBJ2-1; 10 nucleotides line up with TRBD2. With V trimmed by 6 bases and J by 4 bases, 9 bases remained unmatched. The CDR3 has 15 amino acids. CDR1 is SQVTM and CDR2 is ANQGSEA in the germline V gene. For the CDR3, the DNA is TGCAGCGTCCGAAGGACTAGCGGAACGTACAATGAGCAGTTCTTC. This sequence encodes CSVRRTSGTYNEQFF.

The chain employs TRBV9 and TRBJ2-1; D possibly corresponds to TRBD1 (7 bases). This CDR3 is built from 15 residues. With 3 bases removed from V and 6 bases from J, the gap between germline ends came to 16 bases. Germline CDR1 is SGDLS and CDR2 is YYNGEE. CDR3 residues: CASSAGGTDTNEQFF. The CDR3 bases are TGTGCCAGCAGCGCTGGGGGGACAGACACCAATGAGCAGTTCTTC. The whole variable domain, filled in from reference TRBV9 and TRBJ2-1, reads DSGVTQTPKHLITATGQRVTLRCSPRSGDLSVYWYQQSLDQGLQFLIQYYNGEERAKGNILERFSAQQFPDLHSELNLSSLELGDSALYFCASSAGGTDTNEQFFGPGTRLTVL.

The J gene is TRBJ2-1, the V gene TRBV2; 9 bases are shared with TRBD2. The germline V gene encodes CDR1 SNHLY and CDR2 FYNNEI. The CDR3 loop spans 14 amino acids. J lost 6 bases, V lost 6 bases, and 6 bases had no gene match. CDR3 sequence (DNA): TGTGCCAGCAGGGGGCTAGCGGGAAGCAATGAGCAGTTCTTC. Its translation is CASRGLAGSNEQFF.

This clone was counted once. The genes are TRBV5-1 and TRBJ1-1; D remains ambiguous. Per germline, CDR1 SGHRS and CDR2 YFSETQ. The CDR3 has 13 residues. V dropped 0 bases and J dropped 2 bases, with 5 bases sitting between them. The CDR3 loop reads CASSLAINTEAFF. CDR3 coding DNA: TGCGCCAGCAGCTTGGCCATAAACACTGAAGCTTTCTTT. The variable domain in full, completed from reference TRBV5-1 and TRBJ1-1, reads KAGVTQTPRYLIKTRGQQVTLSCSPISGHRSVSWYQQTPGQGLQFLFEYFSETQRNKGNFPGRFSGRQFSNSRSEMNVSTLELGDSALYLCASSLAINTEAFFGQGTRLTVV.